This TCR beta chain was found in a study of blood T cell repertoires in COVID-19. About the research overall: Some COVID-19 samples were acute and others convalescent; all came from the United States, Italy and Spain. PBMCs, B-cell-depleted T cells, or T cells provided the cDNA or gDNA that made up the material.

The V and J ends lost 3 bases and 3 bases, in that order; junction bases with no gene match: 7. The germline V gene encodes CDR1 KGHDR and CDR2 SFDVKD. CDR3 length equals 16 residues. How the authors handled the data: Nucleated cell counts were estimated from reference gene primer amplification. Sequencing was performed with immunoSEQ multiplex PCR; in TCRdb, only in-frame clones are kept and a portion is missing. V, J and clone size were drawn from that table, and D and trimming were deduced from the DNA. The sample contains approximately 300,000 clones, about 90% of which appear only once. Sequencing was performed on peripheral blood. The rearrangement joins TRBV24-1 to TRBJ2-3; TRBD2 agrees at 8 bases. This TCR was recovered from a man younger than 30 who had recovered from COVID-19. The CDR3 loop reads CATSDPAGEGTDTQYF. CDR3 in DNA: TGTGCCACCAGTGATCCAGCGGGAGAAGGAACAGATACGCAGTATTTT.